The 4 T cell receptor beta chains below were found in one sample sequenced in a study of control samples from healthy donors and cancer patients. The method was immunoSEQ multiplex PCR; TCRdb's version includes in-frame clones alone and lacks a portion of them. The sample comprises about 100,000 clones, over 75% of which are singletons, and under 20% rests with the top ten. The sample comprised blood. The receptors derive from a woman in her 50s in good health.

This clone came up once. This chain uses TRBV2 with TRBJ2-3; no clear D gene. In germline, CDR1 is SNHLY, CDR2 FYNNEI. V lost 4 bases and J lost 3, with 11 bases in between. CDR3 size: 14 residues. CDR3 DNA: TGTGCCAGCAGTGGTCAAGCGAGAACAGATACGCAGTATTTT. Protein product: CASSGQARTDTQYF.

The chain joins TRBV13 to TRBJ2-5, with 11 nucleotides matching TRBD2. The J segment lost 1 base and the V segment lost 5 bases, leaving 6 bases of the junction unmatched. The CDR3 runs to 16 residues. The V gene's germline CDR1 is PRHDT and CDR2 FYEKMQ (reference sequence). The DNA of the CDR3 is TGTGCCAGCAGCCAGAGTCTAGCGGGGGGCCAAGAGACCCAGTACTTC. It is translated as CASSQSLAGGQETQYF.

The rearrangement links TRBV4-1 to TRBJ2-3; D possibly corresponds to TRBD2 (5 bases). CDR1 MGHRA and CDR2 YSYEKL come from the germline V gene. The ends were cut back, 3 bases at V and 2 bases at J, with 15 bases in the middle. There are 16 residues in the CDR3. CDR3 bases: TGCGCCAGCAGCCATCCTGAAGCGGCCAACACAGATACGCAGTATTTT. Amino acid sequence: CASSHPEAANTDTQYF.

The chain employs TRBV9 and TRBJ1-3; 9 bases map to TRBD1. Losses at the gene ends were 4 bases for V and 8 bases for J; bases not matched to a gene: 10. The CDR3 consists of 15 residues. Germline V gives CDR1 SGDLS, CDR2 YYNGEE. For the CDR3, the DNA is TGTGCCAGCAGCCGGACACAGGGACAGGGACACACCATATATTTT. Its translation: CASSRTQGQGHTIYF.